This is a list of T cell receptor beta chains from one sample in a study of cytomegalovirus exposure and HLA in healthy donors. Libraries were prepared by immunoSEQ multiplex PCR; TCRdb keeps only in-frame clonotypes and omits some of them. This table holds under 300,000 clones, roughly 88% found once. Sequenced: PBMCs. The receptors shown here come from a man aged 35 to 55 in good health and CMV-seropositive. The CDR3 runs from the conserved cysteine through the conserved F or W. A D gene is named only where the DNA matches it firmly. Not all rows give a size; the values are once, few, many and, for expanded clones, a class.

cdr3_length j_call clone_size v_call d_call cdr3_aa cdr3_nt
13 TRBJ2-1 . TRBV9 . CASSVDFYNEQFF TGTGCCAGCAGCGTCGACTTCTACAATGAGCAGTTCTTC
14 TRBJ1-1 . TRBV6-5 . CASSYSNGNTEAFF TGTGCCAGCAGTTACTCGAACGGGAACACTGAAGCTTTCTTT
14 TRBJ2-7 . TRBV5-1 . CASSLRGGTYEQYF TGCGCCAGCAGCTTGAGGGGGGGCACCTACGAGCAGTACTTC
14 TRBJ2-7 . TRBV2 TRBD2 CASSVTSGTREQYF TGTGCCAGCAGTGTAACTAGCGGGACCCGAGAGCAGTACTTC
15 TRBJ2-2 . TRBV7-3 TRBD2 CASSAGTSLTGELFF TGTGCCAGCAGCGCCGGGACTAGTTTAACCGGGGAGCTGTTTTTT
14 TRBJ2-7 . TRBV15 . CATSRGTSSYEQYF TGTGCCACCAGCAGAGGAACTAGCTCGTACGAGCAGTACTTC
15 TRBJ2-5 . TRBV6-5 TRBD1 CASSYQQGAVETQYF TGTGCCAGCAGTTACCAACAGGGGGCCGTGGAGACCCAGTACTTC
15 TRBJ2-2 . TRBV7-8 TRBD2 CASTTGLAGTGELFF TGTGCCAGCACCACGGGACTAGCGGGCACCGGGGAGCTGTTTTTT
14 TRBJ1-2 . TRBV7-9 TRBD1 CASSLADRFYGYTF TGTGCCAGCAGCTTAGCGGACAGGTTCTATGGCTACACCTTC
15 TRBJ2-7 . TRBV7-2 TRBD1 CASSLGQGATYEQYF TGTGCCAGCAGCTTAGGGCAGGGGGCCACCTACGAGCAGTACTTC
16 TRBJ2-3 . TRBV4-3 TRBD2 CASSQAGLANTDTQYF TGCGCCAGCAGCCAAGCAGGACTAGCGAACACAGATACGCAGTATTTT
15 TRBJ2-1 . TRBV7-9 TRBD2 CASSSGLAGVNEQFF TGTGCCAGCAGCTCTGGCCTAGCGGGAGTAAATGAGCAGTTCTTC
14 TRBJ1-5 . TRBV6-1 TRBD1 CASSPQGAGQPQHF TGTGCCAGCAGCCCACAGGGGGCAGGTCAGCCCCAGCATTTT
17 TRBJ1-5 few TRBV2 . CATSIRSGQTSNQPQHF TGTGCCACCTCGATTCGAAGCGGACAGACTAGCAATCAGCCCCAGCATTTT